Below are 16 T cell receptor beta chains sequenced from a single sample in a study of blood T cells in healthy people across ages. Next came a second PCR, run for roughly 7 to 12 cycles, which used a sample-barcoded 5' primer along with a J-beta primer mix. Using its own MiXCR run on the 5' RACE reads, TCRdb lists one record per CDR3 protein. The repertoire includes just under 900,000 distinct CDR3 sequences, more than 25% of them detected once, and about 18% sits in the top ten. Sequencing was carried out using blood. The receptors shown here come from an elderly woman in good health.

The chain employs TRBV20-1 and TRBJ2-3; D is unresolved. CDR1 and CDR2 from the germline V gene are DFQATT and SNEGSKA (reference sequence). The CDR3 length is 13 residues. V lost 6 bases and J 9 bases, leaving 19 bases between the germline ends. The CDR3 bases are TGCAGTGCCAGACCCCCGGAGTTTATGACGCAGTATTTT. Amino acid sequence: CSARPPEFMTQYF.

The gene calls are TRBV15 and TRBJ2-7; unclear D gene. Trimming shortened V by 0 bases and J by 3 bases, and 6 bases separated the two germline ends. Germline CDR1 and CDR2: LNHNV and YYDKDF (reference sequence). The CDR3 consists of 13 residues. The CDR3 DNA follows: TGTGCCACCAGCAGAGAGACCAACTACGAGCAGTACTTC. Protein sequence: CATSRETNYEQYF.

This clonotype was counted only a few times. The chain uses TRBV19 and TRBJ1-2; 8 nucleotides line up with TRBD1. The CDR3 contains 15 residues. The V gene's germline CDR1 is LNHDA and CDR2 SQIVND (reference sequence). V lost 6 bases, J lost 4 bases, and 10 bases stayed unmatched. The CDR3 DNA reads TGTGCCAGTAGCCGAAGACAGGGGCACTTCTATGGCTACACCTTC. This sequence encodes CASSRRQGHFYGYTF.

In its sample, this clonotype was seen many times. The chain recombines TRBV7-2 with TRBJ2-1; D might be TRBD1 (6 bases). CDR3 length: 13 residues. V was cut by 4 bases and J by 6 bases, with 10 bases left in between. Germline V lookup: CDR1 SGHTA, CDR2 FQGNSA. CDR3: CASSSDRVNEQFF. In DNA form, the CDR3 reads TGTGCCAGCAGCTCGGACAGAGTCAATGAGCAGTTCTTC.

This clonotype has at least ten counts. CDR3 loop: CASSLGQVNYGYTF. CDR3 in DNA: TGTGCCAGCAGCTTAGGACAGGTTAACTATGGCTACACCTTC. This chain joins TRBV11-2 and TRBJ1-2; possibly TRBD1 for D (6 bases). From germline, CDR1 is SGHAT and CDR2 FQNNGV. Trimming stripped 1 base from V and 1 base from J, with 7 bases between. The CDR3 loop spans 14 amino acids.

This clonotype was counted ten times or more. V and J are TRBV29-1 and TRBJ2-5, with 8 nucleotides matching TRBD2. Germline lookup yields CDR1 SQVTM and CDR2 ANQGSEA. CDR3 length equals 12 residues. The junction had 3 bases not matched to a gene; V was cut back by 7 bases and J by 2 bases. This chain's CDR3 is CSAGTRQETQYF. The CDR3, as DNA: TGCAGCGCCGGGACTAGACAAGAGACCCAGTACTTC. Variable domain in full (rest from reference TRBV29-1 and TRBJ2-5): SAVISQKPSRDICQRGTSLTIQCQVDSQVTMMFWYRQQPGQSLTLIATANQGSEATYESGFVIDKFPISRPNLTFSTLTVSNMSPEDSSIYLCSAGTRQETQYFGPGTRLLVL.

In this sample, this clonotype turned up many times. The CDR3 spells CASSRSGGAFPYEQYF. The CDR3 DNA reads TGTGCCAGCAGCCGGAGCGGGGGGGCCTTCCCCTACGAGCAGTACTTC. The chain employs TRBV7-9 and TRBJ2-7, with 10 positions matching TRBD2. This CDR3 has 16 amino acids. The V gene end was trimmed by 5 bases and the J gene end by 2 bases; junction bases not matched to a gene: 9. Germline CDR1 and CDR2: SEHNR and FQNEAQ (reference sequence). The variable domain in full, with the rest retrieved from reference TRBV7-9 and TRBJ2-7, is DTGVSQNPRHKITKRGQNVTFRCDPISEHNRLYWYRQTLGQGPEFLTYFQNEAQLEKSRLLSDRFSAERPKGSFSTLEIQRTEQGDSAMYLCASSRSGGAFPYEQYFGPGTRLTVT.

This clonotype was seen more than once but under ten times. Here the CDR3 DNA reads TGTGCCAGCAGCCTCTTCCTAGCGGGGGCGGATACGCAGTATTTT. It yields the protein CASSLFLAGADTQYF. This chain links TRBV11-2 with TRBJ2-3, with TRBD2 identical over 10 bases. V was pared by 5 bases and J by 6 bases, with 8 bases of the junction left unmatched. From germline, CDR1 is SGHAT and CDR2 FQNNGV. This CDR3 has 15 residues. Using reference TRBV11-2 and TRBJ2-3 for the parts outside the CDR3, the full variable domain is EAGVAQSPRYKIIEKRQSVAFWCNPISGHATLYWYQQILGQGPKLLIQFQNNGVVDDSQLPKDRFSAERLKGVDSTLKIQPAKLEDSAVYLCASSLFLAGADTQYFGPGTRLTVL.

At least ten counts were recorded for this clonotype. The V call is TRBV7-2, the J call TRBJ2-1; TRBD1 agrees at 9 bases. The CDR3 loop spans 16 amino acids. Germline V gene data show CDR1 as SGHTA and CDR2 as FQGNSA. The ends lost 5 bases at V and 7 bases at J; junction bases unmatched: 12. The chain's CDR3 is CASSPRTGTGRNEQFF. DNA of the CDR3: TGTGCCAGCAGCCCCAGGACCGGGACAGGGAGGAATGAGCAGTTCTTC.

This clonotype has ten or more counts. This chain connects TRBV5-1 to TRBJ2-1; TRBD2 matches at 8 bases. Trimming cost V 0 bases and J 15 bases; bases outside gene matches: 8. Germline CDR1 and CDR2: SGHRS and YFSETQ. CDR3 size: 13 residues. CDR3 loop: CASSLAPGGVLFF. The DNA of the CDR3 is TGCGCCAGCAGCTTGGCCCCCGGGGGGGTGCTGTTCTTC.

This clonotype was seen many times. The genes are TRBV7-2 and TRBJ2-1, with a weak D call TRBD2 (6 bases). V shed 1 base and J shed 6 bases, with 10 bases lying between them. CDR1 and CDR2 from the germline V gene are SGHTA and FQGNSA. The CDR3 has 14 amino acids. This CDR3 is CASSLGLGANEQFF. CDR3 nucleotides: TGTGCCAGCAGCTTAGGACTAGGAGCCAATGAGCAGTTCTTC.

J is TRBJ2-1 and V is TRBV30; 11 bases align to TRBD1. Germline V CDR1 and CDR2: GTSNPN, SVGIG (reference sequence). V lost 2 bases and J lost 4; bases outside the gene matches: 7. The CDR3 has 16 amino acids. Here the CDR3 DNA reads TGTGCCTGGAGTAAGACCGGGACAGGGGGGTACAATGAGCAGTTCTTC. Its protein is CAWSKTGTGGYNEQFF.

The V gene is TRBV7-6, the J gene TRBJ1-2; D call uncertain. The CDR3 is made up of 14 amino acids. V was cut by 2 bases and J by 5 bases, with 12 bases left in between. Germline V lookup: CDR1 SGHVS, CDR2 FNYEAQ. DNA of the CDR3: TGTGCCAGCAGCTTAACGTCAGGCCCTTATGGCTACACCTTC. This translates into CASSLTSGPYGYTF. The variable domain in full, completed from reference TRBV7-6 and TRBJ1-2, reads GAGVSQSPRYKVTKRGQDVALRCDPISGHVSLYWYRQALGQGPEFLTYFNYEAQQDKSGLPNDRFSAERPEGSISTLTIQRTEQRDSAMYRCASSLTSGPYGYTFGSGTRLTVV.

The V and J genes are TRBV5-1 and TRBJ1-2; 7 bases are a match to TRBD1. CDR1 is SGHRS, CDR2 YFSETQ, per germline. There are 14 residues in the CDR3. Losses at the gene ends were 2 bases for V and 5 bases for J; bases not matched to a gene: 6. CDR3 amino acids: CASSFAPTGYGYTF. In DNA, the CDR3 is TGCGCCAGCAGCTTCGCCCCGACAGGGTATGGCTACACCTTC.

For the CDR3, the DNA is TGCGCCAGCAAAAGGTACCTACGGGGCAAAGAGAGCAATCAGCCCCAGCATTTT. Translating gives CASKRYLRGKESNQPQHF. J is TRBJ1-5 and V is TRBV5-1; perhaps TRBD1 as D (5 bases). The CDR3 consists of 18 residues. V lost 6 bases to trimming and J lost 1 base, with 23 bases between them. Germline CDR1 reads SGHRS; CDR2 reads YFSETQ.

This chain joins TRBV29-1 and TRBJ1-2; 8 bases align to TRBD1. The germline V gene encodes CDR1 SQVTM and CDR2 ANQGSEA. Trimming removed 6 bases from V and 6 bases from J; junction bases left unmatched: 9. The length of the CDR3 is 13 residues. For the CDR3, the DNA is TGCAGCGTAGGTTCGGACAGGGCTGATGGCTACACCTTC. It yields the protein CSVGSDRADGYTF.